Listed below are T cell receptor beta chains from one sample, sequenced in a study of sequential checkpoint blockade in melanoma. Libraries were prepared by immunoSEQ multiplex PCR; TCRdb keeps only in-frame clonotypes and omits some of them. The sample has some 30,000 clones, 70% to 90% seen once; the top ten hold 22%. The sample consisted of CD8+ T cells sorted from blood (inferred from file names), taken from a patient given nivolumab and ipilimumab in sequence. The source of these receptors is a human donor with melanoma. Each CDR3 is given with its conserved first and last residue. Fields, in order: D gene, V gene, clone size, J gene, CDR3 protein, CDR3 DNA. D genes are given only for firm matches. The size of a clone is reported for some rows only, either as once, few or many, or as a class for expanded clones.

d_gene: .; v_gene: TRBV7-9; abundance: .; j_gene: TRBJ2-1; CDR3aa: CASSLNKRNEQFF; CDR3nt: TGTGCCAGCAGCTTAAATAAGCGAAATGAGCAGTTCTTC
d_gene: .; v_gene: TRBV7-9; abundance: .; j_gene: TRBJ1-2; CDR3aa: CASSLPGDGYTF; CDR3nt: TGTGCCAGCAGCTTACCAGGGGATGGCTACACCTTC
d_gene: .; v_gene: TRBV29-1; abundance: .; j_gene: TRBJ2-3; CDR3aa: CSVELDTQYF; CDR3nt: TGCAGCGTTGAACTGGATACGCAGTATTTT
d_gene: TRBD1; v_gene: TRBV5-1; abundance: .; j_gene: TRBJ2-2; CDR3aa: CASSVSGTETGELFF; CDR3nt: TGCGCCAGCAGCGTGTCCGGGACAGAAACCGGGGAGCTGTTTTTT
d_gene: .; v_gene: TRBV27; abundance: once; j_gene: TRBJ2-1; CDR3aa: CASSLSNRVGNEQFF; CDR3nt: TGTGCCAGCAGTTTATCTAACAGGGTTGGGAATGAGCAGTTCTTC
d_gene: TRBD2; v_gene: TRBV5-6; abundance: .; j_gene: TRBJ2-5; CDR3aa: CASSLDLAGGEDQYF; CDR3nt: TGTGCCAGCAGCTTGGACCTAGCGGGTGGGGAGGACCAGTACTTC
d_gene: TRBD1; v_gene: TRBV6-4; abundance: few; j_gene: TRBJ2-2; CDR3aa: CASRGTGDTGELFF; CDR3nt: TGTGCCAGCAGAGGGACAGGGGACACCGGGGAGCTGTTTTTT
d_gene: .; v_gene: TRBV9; abundance: .; j_gene: TRBJ2-7; CDR3aa: CASSPTGRSYEQYF; CDR3nt: TGTGCCAGCAGCCCTACAGGGAGATCTTACGAGCAGTACTTC
d_gene: .; v_gene: TRBV19; abundance: .; j_gene: TRBJ1-5; CDR3aa: CASAIRDNNQPQHF; CDR3nt: TGTGCCAGCGCTATCCGGGACAACAATCAGCCCCAGCATTTT
d_gene: TRBD1; v_gene: TRBV29-1; abundance: .; j_gene: TRBJ2-7; CDR3aa: CSVEGTGVVEQYF; CDR3nt: TGCAGCGTTGAAGGGACAGGGGTGGTCGAGCAGTACTTC
d_gene: TRBD2; v_gene: TRBV6-5; abundance: .; j_gene: TRBJ2-7; CDR3aa: CASSLLPSGAYEQYF; CDR3nt: TGTGCCAGCAGTCTCCTCCCTAGCGGGGCCTACGAGCAGTACTTC
d_gene: .; v_gene: TRBV6-6; abundance: .; j_gene: TRBJ2-7; CDR3aa: CASTVGDSYEQYF; CDR3nt: TGTGCCAGCACGGTCGGGGATTCCTACGAGCAGTACTTC
d_gene: TRBD2; v_gene: TRBV4-3; abundance: .; j_gene: TRBJ2-1; CDR3aa: CASSQEWEREGQNEQFF; CDR3nt: TGCGCCAGCAGCCAAGAGTGGGAACGGGAGGGCCAGAATGAGCAGTTCTTC
d_gene: .; v_gene: TRBV7-2; abundance: once; j_gene: TRBJ2-2; CDR3aa: CASSLRKGRAGSTGELFF; CDR3nt: TGTGCCAGCAGTTTAAGGAAGGGCAGGGCTGGTAGCACCGGGGAGCTGTTTTTT
d_gene: TRBD2; v_gene: TRBV7-6; abundance: .; j_gene: TRBJ2-7; CDR3aa: CASSSRWGLAGYEQYF; CDR3nt: TGTGCCAGCAGCTCAAGGTGGGGACTAGCGGGATACGAGCAGTACTTC
d_gene: TRBD1; v_gene: TRBV11-3; abundance: .; j_gene: TRBJ2-7; CDR3aa: CASSLRGQGYEQYF; CDR3nt: TGTGCCAGCAGCCTCCGAGGACAGGGCTACGAGCAGTACTTC
d_gene: .; v_gene: TRBV7-9; abundance: once; j_gene: TRBJ2-3; CDR3aa: CASSSGDSTDTQYF; CDR3nt: TGTGCCAGCAGCTCGGGGGACAGCACAGATACGCAGTATTTT
d_gene: .; v_gene: TRBV23-1; abundance: .; j_gene: TRBJ2-7; CDR3aa: CAIPSGQLTISYEQYF; CDR3nt: TGCGCCATCCCGAGCGGACAGCTAACTATCTCCTACGAGCAGTACTTC
d_gene: TRBD2; v_gene: TRBV4-2; abundance: .; j_gene: TRBJ2-3; CDR3aa: CASSQEREGDTQYF; CDR3nt: TGTGCCAGCAGCCAAGAACGGGAGGGAGATACGCAGTATTTT
d_gene: TRBD1; v_gene: TRBV13; abundance: once; j_gene: TRBJ2-1; CDR3aa: CASTTGGNEQFF; CDR3nt: TGTGCCAGCACCACAGGGGGCAATGAGCAGTTCTTC
d_gene: .; v_gene: TRBV14; abundance: .; j_gene: TRBJ2-7; CDR3aa: CASSQIPVYEQYF; CDR3nt: TGTGCCAGCAGCCAAATTCCCGTTTACGAGCAGTACTTC
d_gene: .; v_gene: TRBV21-1; abundance: .; j_gene: TRBJ2-5; CDR3aa: CASSKRGSSRTQYF; CDR3nt: TGTGCCAGCAGCAAAAGGGGATCGAGCAGGACCCAGTACTTC
d_gene: TRBD2; v_gene: TRBV9; abundance: .; j_gene: TRBJ2-7; CDR3aa: CASSPPKLAGREQYF; CDR3nt: TGTGCCAGCAGCCCCCCAAAGCTAGCGGGGAGGGAGCAGTACTTC
d_gene: TRBD2; v_gene: TRBV28; abundance: few; j_gene: TRBJ2-7; CDR3aa: CASSLAGVNEQYF; CDR3nt: TGTGCCAGCAGTCTAGCGGGAGTGAACGAGCAGTACTTC
d_gene: .; v_gene: TRBV4-3; abundance: .; j_gene: TRBJ1-4; CDR3aa: CASSRLSQVANEKLFF; CDR3nt: TGCGCCAGCAGCCGATTATCCCAGGTGGCTAATGAAAAACTGTTTTTT
d_gene: TRBD2; v_gene: TRBV2; abundance: .; j_gene: TRBJ2-7; CDR3aa: CASSEPAGGNYEQYF; CDR3nt: TGTGCCAGCAGTGAACCAGCGGGGGGGAACTACGAGCAGTACTTC